The T cell receptor beta chain under discussion was sequenced for a study of shared clonotypes between healthy human individuals. Whole-study results and caveats: Between four donors, naive CD4 clonotypes were shared at a level of around 4.8%.

Germline V gives CDR1 MGHRA, CDR2 YSYEKL. Trimming removed 1 base at V and 5 bases at J, with 8 bases between. This CDR3 contains 13 residues. All donors qualified as healthy HIV-negative adults and had experienced no recent acute infections or vaccinations. All of the donors resided in Nashville, Tennessee, and each was a Caucasian adult. The data were produced by immunoSEQ multiplex PCR, yet TCRdb's version contains in-frame clones alone and is incomplete. The sample has 2 million to 3 million clones; more than 85% are singletons. About this clone: Its antigen is not identified.

This clonotype was obtained from a man aged 18 to 29 in good health. Some clones in this sample may be carry-over from other donors' samples. V is TRBV4-1 and J is TRBJ1-2, with D unresolved. Input material: naive CD4+ T cells from PBMCs. The subset here: CD45RA+ positively selected. The CDR3 loop reads CASSQVIVYGYTF. The DNA for the CDR3 is TGCGCCAGCAGCCAAGTTATTGTGTATGGCTACACCTTC.